The clone carrying this TCR beta chain was seen once. TCRdb keeps only in-frame clones here, not all; method: immunoSEQ multiplex PCR. The sample records about 220,000 clones, about nine tenths being singletons. The V end lost 5 bases, the J end lost 6 bases, and 13 bases lay between the germline ends. This CDR3 has 13 amino acids. This specimen comes from a study of blood T cell repertoires in COVID-19. This rearrangement joins TRBV12-3 or TRBV12-4 to TRBJ1-2; D not certain. The sample was PBMCs or T cells enriched from blood (not recorded which). This clonotype was sampled from a woman aged 25-40 years who had recovered from COVID-19. CDR3 DNA sequence: TGTGCCAGCAGTGCGCTAAAAGAAAATGGCTACACCTTC. This gives the protein CASSALKENGYTF.